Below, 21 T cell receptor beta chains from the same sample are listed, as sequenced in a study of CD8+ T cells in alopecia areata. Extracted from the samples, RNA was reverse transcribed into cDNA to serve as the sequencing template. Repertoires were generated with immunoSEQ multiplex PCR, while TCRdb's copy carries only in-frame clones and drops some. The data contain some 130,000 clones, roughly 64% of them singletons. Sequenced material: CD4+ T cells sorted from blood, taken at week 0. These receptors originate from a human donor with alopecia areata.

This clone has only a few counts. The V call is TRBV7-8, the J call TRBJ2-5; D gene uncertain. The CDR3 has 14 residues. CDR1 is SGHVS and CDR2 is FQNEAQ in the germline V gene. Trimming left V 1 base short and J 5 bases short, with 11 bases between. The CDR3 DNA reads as TGTGCCAGCAGCTTAGAACGGGTCGGTGAGACCCAGTACTTC. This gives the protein CASSLERVGETQYF.

CDR3 DNA sequence: TGTGCCAGCAGCCAAAACCCCTTAGCGGGGATCCAAGAGACCCAGTACTTC. Translation: CASSQNPLAGIQETQYF. The V gene is TRBV4-2, the J gene TRBJ2-5; 8 nucleotides agree with TRBD2. Per the germline V gene, CDR1 is LGHNA and CDR2 is YNFKEQ. The junction had 9 bases not matched to a gene; V was cut back by 2 bases and J by 1 base. The CDR3 sequence is 17 residues long.

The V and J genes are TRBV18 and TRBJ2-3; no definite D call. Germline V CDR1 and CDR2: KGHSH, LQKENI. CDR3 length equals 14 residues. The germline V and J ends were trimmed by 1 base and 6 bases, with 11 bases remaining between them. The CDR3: CASSPLASGDTQYF. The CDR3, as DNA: TGTGCCAGCTCACCACTGGCGAGTGGGGATACGCAGTATTTT. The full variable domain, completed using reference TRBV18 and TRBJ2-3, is NAGVMQNPRHLVRRRGQEARLRCSPMKGHSHVYWYRQLPEEGLKFMVYLQKENIIDESGMPKERFSAEFPKEGPSILRIQQVVRGDSAAYFCASSPLASGDTQYFGPGTRLTVL.

The CDR3 bases are TGCGCCAGCAGTTCGGACGGGCGAGCTAACTATGGCTACACCTTC. Translating it yields CASSSDGRANYGYTF. The V call is TRBV5-1, the J call TRBJ1-2; D gene unclear. V lost 5 bases, J lost 0 bases, and 14 bases lay in between. Germline V gene sequence: CDR1 SGHRS, CDR2 YFSETQ. CDR3 length equals 15 residues.

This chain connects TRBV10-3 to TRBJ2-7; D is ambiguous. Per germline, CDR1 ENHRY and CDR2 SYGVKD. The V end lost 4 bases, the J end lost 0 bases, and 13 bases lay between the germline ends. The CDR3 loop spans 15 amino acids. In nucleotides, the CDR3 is TGTGCCATCAGTGCTCGGGCCACACGCTCCTACGAGCAGTACTTC. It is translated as CAISARATRSYEQYF.

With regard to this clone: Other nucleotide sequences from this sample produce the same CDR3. This chain's CDR3 is CASSLSGGQYNEQFF. CDR3 in DNA: TGTGCCAGCAGCCTTAGCGGGGGCCAGTACAATGAGCAGTTCTTC. The chain employs TRBV7-2 and TRBJ2-1, with TRBD2 matching 9 bases. CDR3 length: 15 residues. CDR1 and CDR2 from the germline V gene are SGHTA and FQGNSA. V dropped 5 bases and J dropped 4; count of bases not matched to a gene: 6. Variable domain in full (rest from reference TRBV7-2 and TRBJ2-1): GAGVSQSPSNKVTEKGKDVELRCDPISGHTALYWYRQSLGQGLEFLIYFQGNSAPDKSGLPSDRFSAERTGGSVSTLTIQRTQQEDSAVYLCASSLSGGQYNEQFFGPGTRLTVL.

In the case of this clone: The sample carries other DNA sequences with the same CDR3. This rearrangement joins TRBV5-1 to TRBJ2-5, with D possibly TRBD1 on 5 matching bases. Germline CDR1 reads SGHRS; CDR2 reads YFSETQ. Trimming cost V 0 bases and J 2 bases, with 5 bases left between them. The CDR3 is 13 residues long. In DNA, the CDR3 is TGCGCCAGCAGCTTGGGACAGCAAGAGACCCAGTACTTC. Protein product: CASSLGQQETQYF.

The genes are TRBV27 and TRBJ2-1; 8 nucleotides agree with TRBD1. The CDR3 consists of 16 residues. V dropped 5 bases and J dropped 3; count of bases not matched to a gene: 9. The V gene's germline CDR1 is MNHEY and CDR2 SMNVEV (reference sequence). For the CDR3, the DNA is TGTGCCAGCAGTGCCAACCGGGACAGGCTCTACAATGAGCAGTTCTTC. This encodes CASSANRDRLYNEQFF.

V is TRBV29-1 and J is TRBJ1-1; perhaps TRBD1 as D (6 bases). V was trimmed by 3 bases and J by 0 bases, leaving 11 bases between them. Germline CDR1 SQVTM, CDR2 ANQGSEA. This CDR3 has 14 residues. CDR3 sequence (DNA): TGCAGCGTTGACGTGGCAGGGGTGAACACTGAAGCTTTCTTT. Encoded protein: CSVDVAGVNTEAFF.

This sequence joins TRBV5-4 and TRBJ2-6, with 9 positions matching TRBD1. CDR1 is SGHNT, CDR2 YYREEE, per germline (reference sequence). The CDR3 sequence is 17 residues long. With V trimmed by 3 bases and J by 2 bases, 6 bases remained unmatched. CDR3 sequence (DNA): TGTGCCAGCAGCTCGAATACAGGGGGCGCTGGGGCCAACGTCCTGACTTTC. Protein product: CASSSNTGGAGANVLTF.

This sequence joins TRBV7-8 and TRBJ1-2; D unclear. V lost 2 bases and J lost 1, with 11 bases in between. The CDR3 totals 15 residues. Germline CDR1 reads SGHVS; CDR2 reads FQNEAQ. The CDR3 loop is CASSLSRTVNYGYTF. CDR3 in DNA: TGTGCCAGCAGCTTATCCAGGACTGTTAACTATGGCTACACCTTC.

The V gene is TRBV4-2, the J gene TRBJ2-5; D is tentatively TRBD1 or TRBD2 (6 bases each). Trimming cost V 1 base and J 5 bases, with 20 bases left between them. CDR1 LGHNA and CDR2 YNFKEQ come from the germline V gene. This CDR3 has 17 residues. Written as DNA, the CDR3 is TGTGCCAGCAGCCAAGCCCCTTATAGGGGGACTGTGGAGACCCAGTACTTC. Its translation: CASSQAPYRGTVETQYF.

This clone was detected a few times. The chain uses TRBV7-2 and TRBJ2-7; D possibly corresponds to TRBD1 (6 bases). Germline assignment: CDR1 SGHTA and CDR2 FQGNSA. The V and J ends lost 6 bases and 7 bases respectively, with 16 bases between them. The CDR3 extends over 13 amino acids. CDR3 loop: CASSSRGFWEQYF. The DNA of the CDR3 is TGTGCCAGCAGTTCGAGGGGGTTTTGGGAGCAGTACTTC.

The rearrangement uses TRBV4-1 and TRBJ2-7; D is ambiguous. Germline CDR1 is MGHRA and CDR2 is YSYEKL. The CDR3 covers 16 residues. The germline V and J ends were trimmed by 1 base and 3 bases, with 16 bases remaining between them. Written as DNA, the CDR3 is TGCGCCAGCAGCCAAGGTGGGCAGACCCCAGTCTACGAGCAGTACTTC. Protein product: CASSQGGQTPVYEQYF.

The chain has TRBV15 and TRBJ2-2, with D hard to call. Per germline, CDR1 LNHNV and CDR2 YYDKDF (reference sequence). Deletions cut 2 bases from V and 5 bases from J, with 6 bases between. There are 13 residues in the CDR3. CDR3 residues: CATSRMGTGELFF. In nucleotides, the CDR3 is TGTGCCACCAGCAGAATGGGGACCGGGGAGCTGTTTTTT.

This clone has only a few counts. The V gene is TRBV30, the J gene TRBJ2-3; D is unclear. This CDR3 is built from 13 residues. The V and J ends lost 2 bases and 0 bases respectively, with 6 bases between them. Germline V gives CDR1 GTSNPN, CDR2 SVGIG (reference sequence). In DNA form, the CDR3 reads TGTGCCTGGAGTCGACCAAGCACAGATACGCAGTATTTT. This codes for CAWSRPSTDTQYF.

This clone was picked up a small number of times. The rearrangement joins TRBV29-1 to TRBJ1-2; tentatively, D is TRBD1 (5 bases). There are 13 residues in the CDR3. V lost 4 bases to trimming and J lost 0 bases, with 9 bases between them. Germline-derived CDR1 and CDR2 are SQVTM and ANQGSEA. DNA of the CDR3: TGCAGCGTTGGTGACAGAACTAACTATGGCTACACCTTC. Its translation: CSVGDRTNYGYTF.

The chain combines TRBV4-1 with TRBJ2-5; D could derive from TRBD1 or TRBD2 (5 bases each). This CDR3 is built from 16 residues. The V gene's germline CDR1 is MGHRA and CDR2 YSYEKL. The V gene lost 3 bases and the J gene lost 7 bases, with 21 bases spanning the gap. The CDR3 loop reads CASSHADPGPYLTQYF. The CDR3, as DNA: TGCGCCAGCAGCCACGCTGACCCGGGACCCTATCTGACCCAGTACTTC.

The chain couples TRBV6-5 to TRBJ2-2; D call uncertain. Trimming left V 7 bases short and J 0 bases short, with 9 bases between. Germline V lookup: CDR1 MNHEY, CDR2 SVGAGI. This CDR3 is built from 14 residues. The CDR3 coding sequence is TGTGCCAGCATGGAGATCGCGAACACCGGGGAGCTGTTTTTT. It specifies CASMEIANTGELFF.

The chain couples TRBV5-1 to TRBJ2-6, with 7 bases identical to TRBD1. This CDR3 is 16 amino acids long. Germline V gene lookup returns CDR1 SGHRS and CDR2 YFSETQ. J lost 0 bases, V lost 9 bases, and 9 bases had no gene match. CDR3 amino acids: CATTGQASSGANVLTF. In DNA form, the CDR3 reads TGCGCCACCACTGGACAGGCTAGCTCTGGGGCCAACGTCCTGACTTTC.

The CDR3: CASSFAGRVTEAFF. The CDR3 DNA is TGTGCCAGCAGTTTTGCGGGGCGGGTGACTGAAGCTTTCTTT. J is TRBJ1-1 and V is TRBV27, with D maybe TRBD1 (5 bases). V was cut by 3 bases and J by 5 bases, with 13 bases left in between. CDR1 and CDR2 (germline): MNHEY, SMNVEV (reference sequence). There are 14 residues in the CDR3.